This TCR beta chain emerged from a study of Graves' ophthalmopathy and Graves' hyperthyroidism. A note on this clonotype: Its target is not known.

Whole-study findings and limits: A classifier, a 13-signature model, separated ophthalmopathy from stable hyperthyroidism with approximately 88% sensitivity and 81.08% specificity.

RNA transcripts were the source from which TCR beta CDR3 regions were amplified. Second-round multiplex PCR followed a first-round RT-PCR using HTBI primers. TCRdb fed the multiplex PCR reads into MiXCR, producing one record per CDR3 protein. The top ten clones hold approximately 4.1% of a sample with about 600,000 distinct CDR3 sequences, under 45% of them seen once. This clonotype was obtained from an adult man with Graves' hyperthyroidism. Sequences were obtained from peripheral blood or thyroid tissue (not recorded which).

The CDR3 DNA reads as TGCAGCGGGGACAGGGGGCGGAGAACTGAAGCTTTCTTT. Translation: CSGDRGRRTEAFF. This chain joins TRBV29-1 and TRBJ1-1; 12 bases agree with TRBD1. Looked up from germline, CDR1 is SQVTM and CDR2 is ANQGSEA. The CDR3 covers 13 residues. J gave up 5 bases and V 7 bases, and 5 bases lay outside the gene matches.